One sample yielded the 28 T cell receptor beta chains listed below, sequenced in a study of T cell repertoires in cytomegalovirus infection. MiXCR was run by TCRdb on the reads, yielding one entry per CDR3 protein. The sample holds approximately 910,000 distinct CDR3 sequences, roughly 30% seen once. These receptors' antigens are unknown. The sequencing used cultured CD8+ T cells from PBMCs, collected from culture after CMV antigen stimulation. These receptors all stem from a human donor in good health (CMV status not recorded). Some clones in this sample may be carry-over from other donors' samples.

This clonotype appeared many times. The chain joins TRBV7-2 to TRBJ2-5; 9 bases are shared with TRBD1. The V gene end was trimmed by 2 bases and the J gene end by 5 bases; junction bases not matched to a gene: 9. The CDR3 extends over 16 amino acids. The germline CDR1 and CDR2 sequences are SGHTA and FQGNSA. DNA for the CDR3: TGTGCCAGCAGCTTATGGGGACAGGGCGGAGAGGAGACCCAGTACTTC. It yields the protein CASSLWGQGGEETQYF.

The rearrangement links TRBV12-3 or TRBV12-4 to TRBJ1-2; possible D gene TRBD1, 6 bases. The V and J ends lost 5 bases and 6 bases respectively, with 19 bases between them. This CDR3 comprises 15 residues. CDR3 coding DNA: TGTGCCAGCAGTCCACCCCACGCAGGGGAGGATGGCTACACCTTC. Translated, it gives CASSPPHAGEDGYTF.

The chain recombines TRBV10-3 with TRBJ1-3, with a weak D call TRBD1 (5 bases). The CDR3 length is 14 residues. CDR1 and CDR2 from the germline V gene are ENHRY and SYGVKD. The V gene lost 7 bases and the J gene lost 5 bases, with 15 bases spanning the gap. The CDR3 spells CAITDTGFRNTIYF. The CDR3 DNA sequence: TGTGCCATCACCGATACAGGTTTCAGAAACACCATATATTTT.

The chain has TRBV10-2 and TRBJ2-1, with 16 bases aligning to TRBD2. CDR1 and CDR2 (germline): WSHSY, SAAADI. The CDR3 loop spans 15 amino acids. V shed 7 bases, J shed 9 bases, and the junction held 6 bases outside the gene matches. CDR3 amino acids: CASKGTSGGVVEQFF. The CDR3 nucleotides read TGCGCCAGCAAAGGGACTAGCGGGGGGGTGGTTGAGCAGTTCTTC.

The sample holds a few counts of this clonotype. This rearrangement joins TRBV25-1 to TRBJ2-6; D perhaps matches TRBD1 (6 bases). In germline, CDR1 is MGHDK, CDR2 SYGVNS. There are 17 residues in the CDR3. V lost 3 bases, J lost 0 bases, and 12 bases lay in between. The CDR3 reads CASSDRTVLSGANVLTF. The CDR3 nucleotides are TGTGCCAGCAGTGACCGGACAGTACTCTCTGGGGCCAACGTCCTGACTTTC.

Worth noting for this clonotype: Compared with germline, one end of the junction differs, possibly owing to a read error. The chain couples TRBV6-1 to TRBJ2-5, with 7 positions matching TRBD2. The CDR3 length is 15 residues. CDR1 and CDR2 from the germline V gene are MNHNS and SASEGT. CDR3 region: CASSEDGGLKETQCF. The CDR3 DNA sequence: TGTGCCAGCAGTGAAGACGGGGGGTTAAAAGAGACCCAGTGCTTC.

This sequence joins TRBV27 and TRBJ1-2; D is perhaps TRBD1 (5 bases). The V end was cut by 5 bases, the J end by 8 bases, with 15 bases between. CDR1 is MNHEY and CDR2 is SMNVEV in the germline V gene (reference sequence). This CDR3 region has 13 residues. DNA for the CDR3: TGTGCCAGCAGTCCCCACCAGGGTAAGGGCTACACCTTC. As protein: CASSPHQGKGYTF.

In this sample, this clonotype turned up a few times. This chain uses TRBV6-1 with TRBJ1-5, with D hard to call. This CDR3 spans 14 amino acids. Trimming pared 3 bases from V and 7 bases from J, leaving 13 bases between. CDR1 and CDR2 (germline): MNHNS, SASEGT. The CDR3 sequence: CASSEPRPRQPQHF. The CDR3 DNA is TGTGCCAGCAGTGAGCCCCGGCCTCGGCAGCCCCAGCATTTT.

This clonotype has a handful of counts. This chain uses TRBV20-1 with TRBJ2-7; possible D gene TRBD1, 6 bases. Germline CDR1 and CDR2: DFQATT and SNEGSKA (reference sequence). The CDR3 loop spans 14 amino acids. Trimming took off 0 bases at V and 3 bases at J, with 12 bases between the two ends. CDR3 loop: CSARDRGSGYEQYF. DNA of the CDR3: TGCAGTGCTAGAGACAGGGGATCGGGCTACGAGCAGTACTTC.

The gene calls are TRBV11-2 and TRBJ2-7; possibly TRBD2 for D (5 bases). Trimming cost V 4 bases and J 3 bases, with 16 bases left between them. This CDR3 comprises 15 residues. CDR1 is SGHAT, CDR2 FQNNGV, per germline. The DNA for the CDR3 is TGTGCCAGCAGCTCAAGGAGGCGTACAATCTACGAGCAGTACTTC. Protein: CASSSRRRTIYEQYF. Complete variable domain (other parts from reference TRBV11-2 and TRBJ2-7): EAGVAQSPRYKIIEKRQSVAFWCNPISGHATLYWYQQILGQGPKLLIQFQNNGVVDDSQLPKDRFSAERLKGVDSTLKIQPAKLEDSAVYLCASSSRRRTIYEQYFGPGTRLTVT.

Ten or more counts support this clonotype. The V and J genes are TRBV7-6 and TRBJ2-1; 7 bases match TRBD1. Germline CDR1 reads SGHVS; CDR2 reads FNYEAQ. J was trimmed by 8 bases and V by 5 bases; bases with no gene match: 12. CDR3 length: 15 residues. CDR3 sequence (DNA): TGTGCCAGCAGCCCCACAGGGGAAAAATGGGATGAGCAGTTCTTC. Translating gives CASSPTGEKWDEQFF. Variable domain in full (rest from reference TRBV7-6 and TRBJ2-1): GAGVSQSPRYKVTKRGQDVALRCDPISGHVSLYWYRQALGQGPEFLTYFNYEAQQDKSGLPNDRFSAERPEGSISTLTIQRTEQRDSAMYRCASSPTGEKWDEQFFGPGTRLTVL.

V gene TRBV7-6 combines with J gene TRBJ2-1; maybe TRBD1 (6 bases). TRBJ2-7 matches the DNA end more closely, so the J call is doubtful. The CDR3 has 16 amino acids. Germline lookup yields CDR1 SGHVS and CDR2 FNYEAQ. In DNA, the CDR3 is TGTGCCAGCAGCCCTGGGACAATCAGCTCCTACAATGAGCAGTACTTC. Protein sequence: CASSPGTISSYNEQYF.

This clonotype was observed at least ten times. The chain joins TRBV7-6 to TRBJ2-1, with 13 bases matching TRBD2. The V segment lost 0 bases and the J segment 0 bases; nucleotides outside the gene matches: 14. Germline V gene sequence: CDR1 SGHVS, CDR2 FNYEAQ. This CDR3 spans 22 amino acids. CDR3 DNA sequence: TGTGCCAGCAGCTTAGCAAGGACTAGCGGGGGCCGCGTATTGAGCTCCTACAATGAGCAGTTCTTC. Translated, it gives CASSLARTSGGRVLSSYNEQFF.

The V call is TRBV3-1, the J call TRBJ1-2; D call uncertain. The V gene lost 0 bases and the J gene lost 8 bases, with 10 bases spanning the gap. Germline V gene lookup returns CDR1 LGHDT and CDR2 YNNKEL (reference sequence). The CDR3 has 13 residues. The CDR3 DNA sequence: TGTGCCAGCAGCCAAGACCGGGGAGCCGGCTACACCTTC. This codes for CASSQDRGAGYTF.

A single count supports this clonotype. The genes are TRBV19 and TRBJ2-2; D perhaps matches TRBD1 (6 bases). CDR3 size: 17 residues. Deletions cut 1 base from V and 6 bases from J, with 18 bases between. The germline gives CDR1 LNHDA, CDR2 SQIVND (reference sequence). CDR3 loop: CASSIAGVFRSPGELFF. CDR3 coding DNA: TGTGCCAGTAGTATAGCAGGGGTTTTCAGGTCACCCGGGGAGCTGTTTTTT.

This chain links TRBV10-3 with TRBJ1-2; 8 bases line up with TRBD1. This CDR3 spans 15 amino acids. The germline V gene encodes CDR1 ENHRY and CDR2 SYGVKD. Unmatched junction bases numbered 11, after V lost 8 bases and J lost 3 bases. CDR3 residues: CAIPTTGVFDYGYTF. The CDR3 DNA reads TGTGCCATCCCTACGACAGGGGTATTCGACTATGGCTACACCTTC.

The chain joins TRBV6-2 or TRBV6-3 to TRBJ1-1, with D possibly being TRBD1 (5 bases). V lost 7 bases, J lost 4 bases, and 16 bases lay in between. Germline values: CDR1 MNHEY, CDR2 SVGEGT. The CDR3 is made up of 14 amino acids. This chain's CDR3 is CASTVKGIGTEAFF. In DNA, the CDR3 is TGTGCCAGCACCGTAAAGGGGATCGGCACTGAAGCTTTCTTT.

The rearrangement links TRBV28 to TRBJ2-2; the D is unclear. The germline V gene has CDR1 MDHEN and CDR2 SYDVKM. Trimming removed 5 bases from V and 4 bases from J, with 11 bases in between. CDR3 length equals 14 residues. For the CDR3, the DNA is TGTGCCAGCAGTCCTCATACTGCCACCGGGGAGCTGTTTTTT. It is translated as CASSPHTATGELFF.

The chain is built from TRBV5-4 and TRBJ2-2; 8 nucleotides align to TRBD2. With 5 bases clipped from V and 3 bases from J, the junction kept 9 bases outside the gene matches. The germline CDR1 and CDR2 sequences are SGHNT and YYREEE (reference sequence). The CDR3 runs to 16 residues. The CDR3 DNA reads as TGTGCCAGCAGTCAAAGCGGGGGCCAGGACACCGGGGAGCTGTTTTTT. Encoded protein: CASSQSGGQDTGELFF.

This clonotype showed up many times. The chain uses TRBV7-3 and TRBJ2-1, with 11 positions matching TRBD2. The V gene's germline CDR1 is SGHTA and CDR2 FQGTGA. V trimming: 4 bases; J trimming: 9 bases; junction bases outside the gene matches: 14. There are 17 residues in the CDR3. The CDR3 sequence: CASSYLPVSGGAGEQFF. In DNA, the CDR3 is TGTGCCAGCAGCTACCTCCCGGTTAGCGGGGGGGCTGGTGAGCAGTTCTTC. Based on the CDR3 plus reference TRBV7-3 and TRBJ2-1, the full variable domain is GAGVSQTPSNKVTEKGKYVELRCDPISGHTALYWYRQSLGQGPEFLIYFQGTGAADDSGLPNDRFFAVRPEGSVSTLKIQRTERGDSAVYLCASSYLPVSGGAGEQFFGPGTRLTVL.

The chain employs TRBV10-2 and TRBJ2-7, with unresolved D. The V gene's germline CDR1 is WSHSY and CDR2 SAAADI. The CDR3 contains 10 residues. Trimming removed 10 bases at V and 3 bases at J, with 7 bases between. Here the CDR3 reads CATLGYEQYF. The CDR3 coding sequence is TGCGCCACCCTAGGCTACGAGCAGTACTTC.

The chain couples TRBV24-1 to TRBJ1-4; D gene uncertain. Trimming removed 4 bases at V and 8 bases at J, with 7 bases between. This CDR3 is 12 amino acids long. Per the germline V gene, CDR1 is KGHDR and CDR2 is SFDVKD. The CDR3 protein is CATSDAAEKLFF. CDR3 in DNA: TGTGCCACCAGTGACGCAGCCGAAAAACTGTTTTTT.

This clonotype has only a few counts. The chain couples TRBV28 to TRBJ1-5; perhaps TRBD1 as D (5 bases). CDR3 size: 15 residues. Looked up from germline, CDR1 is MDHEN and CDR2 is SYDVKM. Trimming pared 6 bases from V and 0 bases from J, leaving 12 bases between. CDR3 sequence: CASRDTLHSNQPQHF. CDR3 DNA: TGTGCCAGCAGGGACACTCTTCATAGCAATCAGCCCCAGCATTTT.

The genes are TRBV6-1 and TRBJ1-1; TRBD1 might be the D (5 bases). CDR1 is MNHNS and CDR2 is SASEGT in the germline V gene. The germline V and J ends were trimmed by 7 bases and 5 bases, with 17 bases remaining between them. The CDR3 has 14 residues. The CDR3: CASTNQGPWTEAFF. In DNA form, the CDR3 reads TGTGCCAGCACCAACCAGGGACCATGGACTGAAGCTTTCTTT.

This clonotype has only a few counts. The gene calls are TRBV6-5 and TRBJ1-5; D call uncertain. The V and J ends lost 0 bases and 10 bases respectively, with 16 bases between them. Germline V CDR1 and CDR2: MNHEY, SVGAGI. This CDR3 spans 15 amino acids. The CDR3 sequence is CASSYSYTSSDPQHF. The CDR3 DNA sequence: TGTGCCAGCAGTTACTCCTACACCTCCTCGGATCCCCAGCATTTT.

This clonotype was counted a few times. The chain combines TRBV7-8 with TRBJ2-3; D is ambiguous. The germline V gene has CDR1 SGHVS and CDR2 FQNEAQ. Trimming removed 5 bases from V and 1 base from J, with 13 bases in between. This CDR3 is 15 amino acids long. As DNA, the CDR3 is TGTGCCAGCAGCCCCCTAAAGGTCGGCACAGATACGCAGTATTTT. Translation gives CASSPLKVGTDTQYF.

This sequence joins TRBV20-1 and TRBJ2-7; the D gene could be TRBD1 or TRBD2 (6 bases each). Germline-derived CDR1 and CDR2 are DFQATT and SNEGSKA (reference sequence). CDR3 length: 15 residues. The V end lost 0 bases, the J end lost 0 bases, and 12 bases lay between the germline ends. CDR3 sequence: CSARDWRGDSYEQYF. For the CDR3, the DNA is TGCAGTGCTAGAGATTGGAGGGGGGACTCCTACGAGCAGTACTTC.

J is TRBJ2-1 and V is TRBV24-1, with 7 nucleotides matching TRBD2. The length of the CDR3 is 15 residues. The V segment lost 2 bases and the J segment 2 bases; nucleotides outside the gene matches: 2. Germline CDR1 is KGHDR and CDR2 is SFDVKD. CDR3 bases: TGTGCCACCAGTGATTCTAGCGGTACCTACAATGAGCAGTTCTTC. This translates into CATSDSSGTYNEQFF.